This T cell receptor (beta chain) was sequenced in a study of T cells in localized non-small cell lung cancer. Study conclusions and caveats: The study detected a median roughly 61 of the top 100 tumor clones in adjacent lung.

Clones were read by immunoSEQ multiplex PCR, and TCRdb kept only the in-frame ones, dropping some. The sample has fewer than 90,000 clones, roughly 86% seen once; the top ten hold approximately 3%. Concerning this clone itself: Its antigen is unidentified.

The sample in question was peripheral blood, obtained before any cancer treatment. The source is a man aged 35 to 70 with stage I lung adenocarcinoma.

CDR3 sequence reads: CASSSQDRLGEKLFF. CDR3 in DNA: TGTGCCAGCAGCTCCCAGGACAGACTTGGTGAAAAACTGTTTTTT. This rearrangement joins TRBV7-2 to TRBJ1-4; TRBD1 might be the D (6 bases). Trimming left V 4 bases short and J 7 bases short, with 16 bases between. This CDR3 contains 15 residues. CDR1 is SGHTA and CDR2 is FQGNSA in the germline V gene.